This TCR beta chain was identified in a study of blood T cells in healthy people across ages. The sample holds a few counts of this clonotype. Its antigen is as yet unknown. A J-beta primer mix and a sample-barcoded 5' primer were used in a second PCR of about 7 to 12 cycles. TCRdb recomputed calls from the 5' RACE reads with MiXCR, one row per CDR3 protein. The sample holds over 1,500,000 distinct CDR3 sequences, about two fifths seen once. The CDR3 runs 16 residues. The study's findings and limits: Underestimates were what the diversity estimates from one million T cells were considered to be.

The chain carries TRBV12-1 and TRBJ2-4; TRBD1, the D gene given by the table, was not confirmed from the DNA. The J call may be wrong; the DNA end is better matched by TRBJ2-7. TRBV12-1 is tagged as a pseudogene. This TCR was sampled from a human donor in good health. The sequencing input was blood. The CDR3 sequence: CASSLARDLYSYEQYF. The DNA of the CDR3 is TGTGCCAGCAGCTTAGCCCGGGACCTTTACTCCTACGAGCAGTACTTC.